These 8 T cell receptor beta chains were all obtained from the same sample, sequenced in a study of shared clonotypes between healthy human individuals. The protocol was immunoSEQ multiplex PCR, while the TCRdb copy is restricted to in-frame clones and leaves out a portion. This sample has about 2 million clones; approximately 94% occur once, and the top ten carry 1% to 1.5%. Naive CD8 isolation took CD45RO-negative cells positively selected for CCR7 and excluded terminally differentiated effector memory CD45RA+ cells. The specimen was naive CD8+ T cells sorted from blood. The receptors were sampled from a man aged 18 to 30 in good health.

Worth noting for this clone: The sample has other DNA sequences that encode this CDR3 too. The rearrangement links TRBV6-5 to TRBJ2-1, with 13 nucleotides matching TRBD2. The CDR3 contains 13 residues. J lost 7 bases, V lost 6 bases, and 0 bases had no gene match. Germline lookup yields CDR1 MNHEY and CDR2 SVGAGI. CDR3 bases: TGTGCCAGCAGGACTAGCGGGAGGAATGAGCAGTTCTTC. This encodes CASRTSGRNEQFF.

The rearrangement joins TRBV9 to TRBJ1-4; D not resolved. The V gene lost 4 bases and the J gene lost 5 bases, with 3 bases spanning the gap. The CDR3 consists of 11 residues. Germline loops: CDR1 SGDLS, CDR2 YYNGEE. The CDR3 sequence is CASSLNEKLFF. In nucleotides, the CDR3 is TGTGCCAGCAGCCTCAATGAAAAACTGTTTTTT.

The gene calls are TRBV6-5 and TRBJ1-6; D possibly corresponds to TRBD1 (6 bases). V was pared by 6 bases and J by 1 base, with 10 bases between. The CDR3 is 15 amino acids. Looked up from germline, CDR1 is MNHEY and CDR2 is SVGAGI. This CDR3 is CASRRQESYNSPLHF. CDR3 in DNA: TGTGCCAGCAGGAGACAGGAATCCTATAATTCACCCCTCCACTTT.

The table lists this clone with a few counts. The chain has TRBV9 and TRBJ1-6; weak D call: TRBD1 (5 bases). There are 14 residues in the CDR3. Germline CDR1 and CDR2: SGDLS and YYNGEE. The V end lost 4 bases, the J end lost 6 bases, and 11 bases lay between the germline ends. CDR3 coding DNA: TGTGCCAGCAGCTCGGGACCCTTTAATTCACCCCTCCACTTT. The encoded protein is CASSSGPFNSPLHF.

The gene calls are TRBV4-3 and TRBJ2-2; D not resolved. Germline V gives CDR1 LGHNA, CDR2 YSLEER. This CDR3 region has 13 residues. The V and J ends lost 4 bases and 5 bases respectively, with 8 bases between them. CDR3 region: CASSRTDTGELFF. CDR3 nucleotide sequence: TGCGCCAGCAGCCGAACAGATACCGGGGAGCTGTTTTTT.

The chain employs TRBV29-1 and TRBJ2-1, with D perhaps matching TRBD2 (6 bases). With 4 bases removed from V and 6 bases from J, the gap between germline ends came to 25 bases. Germline loops: CDR1 SQVTM, CDR2 ANQGSEA. This CDR3 is 17 amino acids long. The CDR3 reads CSVVGGPFPLAANEQFF. The CDR3 DNA follows: TGCAGCGTTGTGGGAGGACCATTTCCGCTAGCCGCCAATGAGCAGTTCTTC.

In the case of this clone: Distinct nucleotide sequences in the sample also encode this CDR3. The chain is built from TRBV30 and TRBJ2-5; D call uncertain. This CDR3 contains 12 residues. Trimming shortened V by 0 bases and J by 5 bases, and 7 bases separated the two germline ends. Germline V CDR1 and CDR2: GTSNPN, SVGIG (reference sequence). In DNA form, the CDR3 reads TGTGCCTGGAGTGTCATAGGGGAGACCCAGTACTTC. It is translated as CAWSVIGETQYF.

A single count supports this clone. The chain uses TRBV11-2 and TRBJ2-1; possibly TRBD1 for D (6 bases). The germline CDR1 and CDR2 sequences are SGHAT and FQNNGV. CDR3 length equals 12 residues. Trimming pared 6 bases from V and 9 bases from J, leaving 12 bases between. CDR3 coding DNA: TGTGCCAGCAGGCATAGGGGGATTGAGCAGTTCTTC. This sequence encodes CASRHRGIEQFF. Variable domain in full (rest from reference TRBV11-2 and TRBJ2-1): EAGVAQSPRYKIIEKRQSVAFWCNPISGHATLYWYQQILGQGPKLLIQFQNNGVVDDSQLPKDRFSAERLKGVDSTLKIQPAKLEDSAVYLCASRHRGIEQFFGPGTRLTVL.